Shown below are 19 T cell receptor beta chains from a single sample sequenced in a study of T-cell reconstitution after alpha-beta-depleted transplantation in children. Unique molecular identifiers tagged the TCRbeta library. A single record per CDR3 protein comes from TCRdb applying MiXCR to the PCR reads. The data hold about 230,000 distinct CDR3 sequences, with 7.5% to 10% observed a single time. The sample consisted of PBMCs from the stem cell graft donor, taken from the stem cell graft. These receptor sequences come from a human donor who donated a stem cell graft to a child with SCID.

This clonotype was seen ten or more times. The chain uses TRBV4-1 and TRBJ2-3; D is ambiguous. V lost 3 bases, J lost 4 bases, and 26 bases lay in between. This CDR3 has 19 amino acids. Germline-derived CDR1 and CDR2 are MGHRA and YSYEKL. CDR3 amino acids: CASSHRLSTLGHIADTQYF. The DNA of the CDR3 is TGCGCCAGCAGCCACCGCTTGAGTACCCTGGGCCACATTGCAGATACGCAGTATTTT.

This clonotype was observed many times. This chain connects TRBV3-1 to TRBJ1-6; D is uncertain. This CDR3 region has 13 residues. V was cut by 0 bases and J by 9 bases, with 6 bases left in between. The germline CDR1 and CDR2 sequences are LGHDT and YNNKEL (reference sequence). CDR3 in DNA: TGTGCCAGCAGCCAAGATGAAGGTTCACCCCTCCACTTT. As protein: CASSQDEGSPLHF.

This clonotype has ten or more counts. The rearrangement joins TRBV27 to TRBJ2-7; TRBD1 matches 9 bases. The germline V gene has CDR1 MNHEY and CDR2 SMNVEV (reference sequence). The CDR3 loop spans 18 amino acids. With V trimmed by 5 bases and J by 3 bases, 17 bases remained unmatched. For the CDR3, the DNA is TGTGCCAGCAGTACTTCCGGGACAGGGAGTCCCGAGATCTACGAGCAGTACTTC. Residues: CASSTSGTGSPEIYEQYF.

In this sample, this clonotype turned up many times. The rearrangement links TRBV12-3 or TRBV12-4 to TRBJ2-7, with D tentatively TRBD1 (5 bases). CDR3 length: 16 residues. V was cut by 4 bases and J by 3 bases, with 19 bases left in between. CDR3 region: CASSWGGPRMIYEQYF. For the CDR3, the DNA is TGTGCCAGCAGTTGGGGCGGACCCCGAATGATCTACGAGCAGTACTTC.

The chain has TRBV20-1 and TRBJ2-1, with 8 nucleotides matching TRBD2. The germline V gene has CDR1 DFQATT and CDR2 SNEGSKA (reference sequence). The CDR3 covers 15 residues. V lost 0 bases and J lost 7; bases outside the gene matches: 8. In nucleotides, the CDR3 is TGCAGTGCTAGAGAGGGCGGGAGGATCGGTAATGAGCAGTTCTTC. It yields the protein CSAREGGRIGNEQFF.

This clonotype appeared many times. The J gene is TRBJ1-4, the V gene TRBV5-1, with D hard to call. Germline lookup yields CDR1 SGHRS and CDR2 YFSETQ. There are 15 residues in the CDR3. V was clipped by 8 bases and J by 4 bases, with 18 bases between them. CDR3 DNA sequence: TGCGCCAGGGGCGCAAGGGAACGGGGTAATGAAAAACTGTTTTTT. The encoded protein is CARGARERGNEKLFF.

This clonotype has ten or more counts. The chain carries TRBV27 and TRBJ1-6; 10 nucleotides line up with TRBD1. CDR3 size: 14 residues. J lost 9 bases, V lost 6 bases, and 5 bases had no gene match. Germline values: CDR1 MNHEY, CDR2 SMNVEV (reference sequence). The CDR3 DNA reads as TGTGCCAGCAGACCCGGGACAGGGGCTTCACCCCTCCACTTT. It codes for CASRPGTGASPLHF.

This clonotype was recorded many times. The chain combines TRBV25-1 with TRBJ1-5; D gene uncertain. Looked up from germline, CDR1 is MGHDK and CDR2 is SYGVNS. Deletions cut 4 bases from V and 2 bases from J, with 12 bases between. This CDR3 contains 15 residues. CDR3 DNA sequence: TGTGCCAGCAGTGTCCCCCAAAGGGGCAATCAGCCCCAGCATTTT. Translated: CASSVPQRGNQPQHF.

This clonotype was counted ten times or more. The genes are TRBV20-1 and TRBJ1-1; D unresolved. CDR3 length: 12 residues. Germline CDR1 DFQATT, CDR2 SNEGSKA (reference sequence). Trimming left V 0 bases short and J 2 bases short, with 4 bases between. The CDR3 region has the DNA TGCAGTGCTAGAGAGGGCAACACTGAAGCTTTCTTT. Residues: CSAREGNTEAFF.

This clonotype was counted many times. The rearrangement uses TRBV12-3 or TRBV12-4 and TRBJ2-3; TRBD1 aligns across 10 bases. The junction had 4 bases not matched to a gene; V was cut back by 5 bases and J by 2 bases. The CDR3 is made up of 15 amino acids. The CDR3: CASSPTGGTTDTQYF. The CDR3 region has the DNA TGTGCCAGCAGTCCGACAGGGGGCACCACAGATACGCAGTATTTT.

This clonotype was seen at least ten times. The chain couples TRBV25-1 to TRBJ1-1; perhaps TRBD1 as D (5 bases). Germline-derived CDR1 and CDR2 are MGHDK and SYGVNS. The CDR3 contains 15 residues. Trimming removed 5 bases at V and 0 bases at J, with 13 bases between. The CDR3 sequence: CASSTVGTVNTEAFF. The CDR3 DNA sequence: TGTGCCAGCAGTACGGTGGGGACGGTGAACACTGAAGCTTTCTTT. Variable domain in full (rest from reference TRBV25-1 and TRBJ1-1): EADIYQTPRYLVIGTGKKITLECSQTMGHDKMYWYQQDPGMELHLIHYSYGVNSTEKGDLSSESTVSRIRTEHFPLTLESARPSHTSQYLCASSTVGTVNTEAFFGQGTRLTVV.

This clonotype was counted only a few times. This sequence joins TRBV30 and TRBJ1-2; weak D call: TRBD1 (6 bases). CDR3 length: 13 amino acids. Trimming stripped 7 bases from V and 4 bases from J, with 16 bases between. Germline-derived CDR1 and CDR2 are GTSNPN and SVGIG (reference sequence). This CDR3 reads CAYLLDSGYGYTF. The CDR3 nucleotides read TGTGCCTACCTCCTGGACAGCGGCTATGGCTACACCTTC.

This clonotype was seen repeatedly, ten times or more. V and J are TRBV6-5 and TRBJ1-2; maybe TRBD1 (6 bases). V lost 0 bases, J lost 2 bases, and 7 bases lay in between. The CDR3 extends over 14 amino acids. Germline CDR1 and CDR2: MNHEY and SVGAGI. This CDR3 is CASSYSDRNYGYTF. The CDR3 DNA is TGTGCCAGCAGTTACTCAGACAGGAACTATGGCTACACCTTC.

This chain links TRBV2 with TRBJ1-5, with TRBD1 matching over 10 bases. The V gene end was trimmed by 8 bases and the J gene end by 3 bases; junction bases not matched to a gene: 13. Germline loops: CDR1 SNHLY, CDR2 FYNNEI. The CDR3 contains 17 residues. CDR3 region: CASAAAGTGAHNQPQHF. CDR3 DNA: TGTGCCAGCGCAGCAGCCGGGACAGGGGCCCACAATCAGCCCCAGCATTTT.

This clonotype came up many times. The chain recombines TRBV5-1 with TRBJ2-1; D unclear. The CDR3 totals 13 residues. In germline, CDR1 is SGHRS, CDR2 YFSETQ. V lost 0 bases and J 5 bases, leaving 6 bases between the germline ends. CDR3 sequence reads: CASSLDSHNEQFF. The CDR3 nucleotides read TGCGCCAGCAGCTTGGACAGCCACAATGAGCAGTTCTTC.

This clonotype was seen many times. The V and J genes are TRBV7-3 and TRBJ2-3; 11 bases match TRBD2. The germline V gene encodes CDR1 SGHTA and CDR2 FQGTGA. The CDR3 sequence is 15 residues long. Unmatched junction bases numbered 0, after V lost 0 bases and J lost 4 bases. The CDR3, as DNA: TGTGCCAGCAGCTTAACTAGCGGGGGGGCAGATACGCAGTATTTT. Its translation: CASSLTSGGADTQYF.

This clonotype was detected ten times or more. The chain links TRBV20-1 to TRBJ2-5, with D perhaps TRBD2 (7 bases). Germline V gives CDR1 DFQATT, CDR2 SNEGSKA (reference sequence). V shed 1 base and J shed 5 bases, with 14 bases lying between them. The CDR3 length is 14 residues. The CDR3 protein is CSARGGGGRETQYF. The DNA of the CDR3 is TGCAGTGCTAGAGGCGGGGGCGGAAGGGAGACCCAGTACTTC.

This clonotype was counted many times. V and J are TRBV29-1 and TRBJ1-1; no definite D call. This CDR3 contains 13 residues. The germline CDR1 and CDR2 sequences are SQVTM and ANQGSEA. Trimming removed 6 bases from V and 2 bases from J, with 13 bases in between. In DNA, the CDR3 is TGCAGCGTCGCAGGTCCCTTCAACACTGAAGCTTTCTTT. Protein: CSVAGPFNTEAFF.

This clonotype was found many times. This chain connects TRBV20-1 to TRBJ2-2, with a weak D call TRBD1 (6 bases). CDR1 DFQATT and CDR2 SNEGSKA come from the germline V gene (reference sequence). The V and J ends lost 6 bases and 0 bases respectively, with 8 bases between them. This CDR3 spans 13 amino acids. CDR3 nucleotides: TGCAGTGCGAAGGGGGCGAACACCGGGGAGCTGTTTTTT. Translated: CSAKGANTGELFF.